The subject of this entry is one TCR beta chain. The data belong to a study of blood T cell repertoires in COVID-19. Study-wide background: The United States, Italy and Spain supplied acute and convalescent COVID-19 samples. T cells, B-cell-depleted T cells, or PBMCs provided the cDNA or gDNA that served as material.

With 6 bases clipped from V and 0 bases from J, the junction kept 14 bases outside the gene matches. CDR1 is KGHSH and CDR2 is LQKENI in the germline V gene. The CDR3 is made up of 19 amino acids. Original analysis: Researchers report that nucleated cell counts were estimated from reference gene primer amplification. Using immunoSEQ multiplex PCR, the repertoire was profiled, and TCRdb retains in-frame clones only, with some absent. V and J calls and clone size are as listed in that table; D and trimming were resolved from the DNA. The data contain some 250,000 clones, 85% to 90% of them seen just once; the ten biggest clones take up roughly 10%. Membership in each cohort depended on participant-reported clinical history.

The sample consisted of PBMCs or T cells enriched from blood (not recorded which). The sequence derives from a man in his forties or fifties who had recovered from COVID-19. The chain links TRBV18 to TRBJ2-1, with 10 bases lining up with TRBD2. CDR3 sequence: CASSRIQRGGDSSYNEQFF. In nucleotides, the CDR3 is TGTGCCAGCTCTCGCATCCAGCGGGGGGGAGACTCCTCCTACAATGAGCAGTTCTTC.